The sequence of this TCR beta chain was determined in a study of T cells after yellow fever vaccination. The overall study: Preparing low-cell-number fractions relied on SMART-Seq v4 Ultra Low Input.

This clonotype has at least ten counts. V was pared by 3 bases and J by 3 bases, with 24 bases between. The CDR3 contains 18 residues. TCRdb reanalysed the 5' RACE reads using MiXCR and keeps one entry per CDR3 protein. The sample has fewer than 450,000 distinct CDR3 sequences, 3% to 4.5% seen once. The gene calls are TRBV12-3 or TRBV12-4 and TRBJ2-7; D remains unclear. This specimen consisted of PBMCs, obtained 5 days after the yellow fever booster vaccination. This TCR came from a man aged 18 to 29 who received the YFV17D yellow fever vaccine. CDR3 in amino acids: CASSFGIVWADGNYEQYF. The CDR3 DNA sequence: TGTGCCAGCAGTTTTGGAATAGTGTGGGCAGATGGAAACTACGAGCAGTACTTC.